The 14 T cell receptor beta chains reported below all come from one sample, sequenced in a study of early T cells in non-severe SARS-CoV-2 infection. From the 5' RACE reads, TCRdb called clonotypes with MiXCR, one entry per CDR3 protein. The sample contains under 85,000 distinct CDR3 sequences, around 10% of which appear only once. The input for sequencing was whole blood, taken at baseline. The receptors shown here come from an adult who was a healthcare worker with PCR-confirmed SARS-CoV-2 infection or an uninfected control (not recorded which). The donor label of this sample is uncertain.

Note on this clonotype: The junction shows a germline mismatch at one end, possibly a read error. The V gene is TRBV30, the J gene TRBJ2-5; TRBD2 matches at 7 bases. The germline CDR1 and CDR2 sequences are GTSNPN and SVGIG (reference sequence). The CDR3 loop spans 11 amino acids. Written as DNA, the CDR3 is TGTGCCGGGAGGGTTGAAGAGACCCAGTACTTC. This sequence encodes CAGRVEETQYF.

The chain's CDR3 is CASSEVVGTQYF. The CDR3 region has the DNA TGTGCCAGCAGTGAAGTGGTCGGGACCCAGTACTTC. The chain is built from TRBV25-1 and TRBJ2-5; no clear D. V was shortened by 2 bases and J by 7 bases, with 8 bases between the two germline ends. This CDR3 contains 12 residues. Germline-derived CDR1 and CDR2 are MGHDK and SYGVNS.

This clonotype was picked up a small number of times. This sequence joins TRBV4-3 and TRBJ1-2, with D unresolved. V was cut by 0 bases and J by 4 bases, with 9 bases left in between. Germline V gene data show CDR1 as LGHNA and CDR2 as YSLEER. The CDR3 is made up of 14 amino acids. The CDR3 nucleotides are TGCGCCAGCAGCCAAGATCTTCAAGTCTATGGCTACACCTTC. Encoded protein: CASSQDLQVYGYTF.

This clonotype occurred many times. V and J are TRBV4-3 and TRBJ2-4; TRBD1 matches at 7 bases. Trimming removed 2 bases from V and 6 bases from J; junction bases left unmatched: 10. CDR1 and CDR2 from the germline V gene are LGHNA and YSLEER. This CDR3 is built from 16 residues. In DNA form, the CDR3 reads TGCGCCAGCAGCCAACACACAGGGACAGCCGGAAACATTCAGTACTTC. Encoded protein: CASSQHTGTAGNIQYF.

This clonotype was seen ten or more times. The genes are TRBV15 and TRBJ2-5; 7 positions match TRBD2. V lost 5 bases, J lost 2 bases, and 8 bases stayed unmatched. CDR1 and CDR2 from the germline V gene are LNHNV and YYDKDF (reference sequence). The CDR3 runs to 15 residues. The DNA for the CDR3 is TGTGCCACCAGCGTAAGTCTAGCGGCTCAAGAGACCCAGTACTTC. Encoded protein: CATSVSLAAQETQYF. The variable domain in full, with the rest retrieved from reference TRBV15 and TRBJ2-5, is DAMVIQNPRYQVTQFGKPVTLSCSQTLNHNVMYWYQQKSSQAPKLLFHYYDKDFNNEADTPDNFQSRRPNTSFCFLDIRSPGLGDTAMYLCATSVSLAAQETQYFGPGTRLLVL.

The rearrangement joins TRBV4-3 to TRBJ1-6, with D possibly being TRBD1 (5 bases). The germline V and J ends were trimmed by 5 bases and 2 bases, with 19 bases remaining between them. The CDR3 has 18 residues. Germline V CDR1 and CDR2: LGHNA, YSLEER. CDR3 amino acids: CASSEKTDQTTYNSPLHF. The CDR3 DNA follows: TGCGCCAGCAGCGAGAAGACAGATCAAACGACCTATAATTCACCCCTCCACTTT.

V gene TRBV6-1 combines with J gene TRBJ1-4; 7 bases are a match to TRBD1. The germline gives CDR1 MNHNS, CDR2 SASEGT. CDR3 length equals 15 residues. Trimming cost V 5 bases and J 6 bases; bases outside gene matches: 9. This CDR3 is CASSQEGGWDEKLFF. The CDR3 DNA reads TGTGCCAGCAGTCAAGAAGGGGGCTGGGATGAAAAACTGTTTTTT.

V usage is TRBV3-1 and J usage is TRBJ1-1; no firm D call. V was cut by 0 bases and J by 1 base, with 6 bases left in between. From germline, CDR1 is LGHDT and CDR2 YNNKEL (reference sequence). The CDR3 consists of 14 residues. CDR3 region: CASSQDAANTEAFF. CDR3 nucleotide sequence: TGTGCCAGCAGCCAAGATGCCGCGAACACTGAAGCTTTCTTT.

The chain uses TRBV10-1 and TRBJ1-1, with 7 bases aligning to TRBD1. Germline trimming cut 8 bases from V and 0 bases from J; bases unmatched to any gene: 9. The CDR3 is 15 residues long. The germline V gene encodes CDR1 WNHNN and CDR2 SYGVQD (reference sequence). CDR3 region: CASSTGDAMNTEAFF. CDR3 DNA: TGCGCCAGCTCCACAGGGGATGCAATGAACACTGAAGCTTTCTTT.

This clonotype turned up a few times. The junction shows a germline mismatch at one end, possibly a read error. The chain combines TRBV5-1 with TRBJ2-2; unclear D gene. Germline V gives CDR1 SGHRS, CDR2 YFSETQ. This CDR3 region has 14 residues. CDR3 sequence (DNA): TGTGCCAGCAGCTTGAGCACCGACACCGGGGAGCTGTTTTTT. This translates into CASSLSTDTGELFF. The full variable domain, in which reference TRBV5-1 and TRBJ2-2 provide the parts outside the CDR3, is KAGVTQTPRYLIKTRGQQVTLSCSPISGHRSVSWYQQTPGQGLQFLFEYFSETQRNKGNFPGRFSGRQFSNSRSEMNVSTLELGDSALYLCASSLSTDTGELFFGEGSRLTVL.

The chain links TRBV6-1 to TRBJ1-2; D not certain. The CDR3 is made up of 13 amino acids. Germline V gene data show CDR1 as MNHNS and CDR2 as SASEGT. Between the trimmed V and J ends, which lost 5 bases and 6 bases, there was a span of 13 bases. The CDR3 DNA is TGTGCCAGCAGTCAAGGGAGCCCCGATGGCTACACCTTC. Protein: CASSQGSPDGYTF.

This clonotype was picked up many times. This sequence joins TRBV19 and TRBJ1-2; 7 bases map to TRBD1. The CDR3 loop spans 13 amino acids. J gave up 4 bases and V 6 bases, and 5 bases lay outside the gene matches. In germline, CDR1 is LNHDA, CDR2 SQIVND (reference sequence). The CDR3 DNA follows: TGTGCCAGTAGCCCGACAGGGTCCTATGGCTACACCTTC. Its protein product is CASSPTGSYGYTF. Together with reference TRBV19 and TRBJ1-2, the CDR3 gives the full variable domain: DGGITQSPKYLFRKEGQNVTLSCEQNLNHDAMYWYRQDPGQGLRLIYYSQIVNDFQKGDIAEGYSVSREKKESFPLTVTSAQKNPTAFYLCASSPTGSYGYTFGSGTRLTVV.

In this sample, this clonotype turned up many times. The chain joins TRBV5-6 to TRBJ1-1; no firm D call. Deletions cut 1 base from V and 0 bases from J, with 4 bases between. The CDR3 consists of 13 residues. Germline V lookup: CDR1 SGHDT, CDR2 YYEEEE. CDR3 DNA: TGTGCCAGCAGCTTGTCGGTGAACACTGAAGCTTTCTTT. It is translated as CASSLSVNTEAFF.

The sample holds a few counts of this clonotype. The V gene is TRBV19, the J gene TRBJ1-4; possible D gene TRBD1, 5 bases. The CDR3 totals 16 residues. Germline CDR1 is LNHDA and CDR2 is SQIVND (reference sequence). Deletions cut 3 bases from V and 0 bases from J, with 11 bases between. The CDR3: CASSILRGATNEKLFF. CDR3 DNA sequence: TGTGCCAGTAGTATCCTTCGAGGGGCAACTAATGAAAAACTGTTTTTT.